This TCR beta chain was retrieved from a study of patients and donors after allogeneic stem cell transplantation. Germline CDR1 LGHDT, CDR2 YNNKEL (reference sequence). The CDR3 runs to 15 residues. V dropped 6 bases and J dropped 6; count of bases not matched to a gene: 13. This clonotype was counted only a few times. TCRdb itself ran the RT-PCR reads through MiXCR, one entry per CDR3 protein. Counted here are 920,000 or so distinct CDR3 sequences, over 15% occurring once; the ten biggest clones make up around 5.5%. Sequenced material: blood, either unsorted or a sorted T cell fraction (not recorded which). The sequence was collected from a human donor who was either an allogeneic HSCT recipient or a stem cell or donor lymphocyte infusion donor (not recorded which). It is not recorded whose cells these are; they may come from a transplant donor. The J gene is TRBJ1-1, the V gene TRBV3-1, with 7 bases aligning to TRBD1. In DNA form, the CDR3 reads TGTGCCAGCAGTTCCGACAGGGAAGTAAGCCCTGAAGCTTTCTTT. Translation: CASSSDREVSPEAFF.